These 22 T cell receptor beta chains were sequenced from one sample in a study of a mutant IDH1 vaccine in newly diagnosed glioma (TCRdb year 2021). Library creation used the immunoSEQ multiplex PCR assay. Imported from immuneACCESS, the table was reduced by TCRdb to in-frame sequences with V and J called. These copies leave out some clones; in studies compared against another copy, an unresolved V gene accounts for under half, and the cause of the remainder is not known. The sample table shows tens of thousands of clones, and around 82% are seen once. The ten largest clones capture 18% of the sample. The antigens these receptors bind are not known. Explained via the paper, the time point label denotes: week 47, end of study. Every vaccine dose consisted of 300 ug of a 20-mer mutant IDH1 peptide in Montanide, administered subcutaneously together with topical imiquimod. Sequences were derived from PBMCs, sampled from a glioma patient whose treatment included an IDH1 peptide vaccine. These receptors were taken from a man aged 18 to 29 with glioma. Some clones in this sample may be carry-over from other donors' samples.

This chain uses TRBV18 with TRBJ1-5; D is undetermined. CDR3 size: 13 residues. Looked up from germline, CDR1 is KGHSH and CDR2 is LQKENI. V was shortened by 2 bases and J by 5 bases, with 7 bases between the two germline ends. CDR3 region: CASSPGRDQPQHF. The CDR3 nucleotides are TGTGCCAGCTCACCAGGAAGGGATCAGCCCCAGCATTTT.

This clone appeared a single time. The CDR3 spells CASSYLRQGATEAFF. CDR3 in DNA: TGTGCCAGCAGTTACCTAAGACAGGGAGCCACTGAAGCTTTCTTT. The chain carries TRBV6-5 and TRBJ1-1; 7 bases map to TRBD1. V shed 2 bases and J 4 bases; nucleotides not matched to a gene: 7. The V gene's germline CDR1 is MNHEY and CDR2 SVGAGI. The CDR3 length is 15 residues.

The V and J genes are TRBV9 and TRBJ2-1; TRBD2 matches at 10 bases. J lost 10 bases, V lost 4 bases, and 8 bases had no gene match. The CDR3 runs to 14 residues. Germline V gene lookup returns CDR1 SGDLS and CDR2 YYNGEE. The CDR3 coding sequence is TGTGCCAGCAGCTCAGCGGGGGGGCAGTACGAGCAGTTCTTC. Translation: CASSSAGGQYEQFF. Looking up the rest from reference TRBV9 and TRBJ2-1 gives the full variable domain: DSGVTQTPKHLITATGQRVTLRCSPRSGDLSVYWYQQSLDQGLQFLIQYYNGEERAKGNILERFSAQQFPDLHSELNLSSLELGDSALYFCASSSAGGQYEQFFGPGTRLTVL.

The chain recombines TRBV25-1 with TRBJ1-4; TRBD1 matches at 7 bases. The J segment lost 8 bases and the V segment lost 1 base, leaving 7 bases of the junction unmatched. Per germline, CDR1 MGHDK and CDR2 SYGVNS. The CDR3 loop spans 15 amino acids. The CDR3 nucleotides are TGTGCCAGCAGTGAATTTACAGGGGAAAGGGAAAAACTGTTTTTT. Protein product: CASSEFTGEREKLFF.

This sequence joins TRBV5-4 and TRBJ1-2; D is possibly TRBD1 (5 bases). The CDR3 is 14 amino acids. Germline CDR1 is SGHNT and CDR2 is YYREEE (reference sequence). The V and J ends lost 4 bases and 7 bases respectively, with 17 bases between them. The chain's CDR3 is CASSTAPGRGGYTF. DNA for the CDR3: TGTGCCAGCAGCACTGCACCAGGGCGGGGTGGCTACACCTTC.

In this sample, this clone turned up a few times. The chain is built from TRBV5-1 and TRBJ1-1; no clear D. The CDR3 length is 13 residues. The germline CDR1 and CDR2 sequences are SGHRS and YFSETQ. V was trimmed by 2 bases and J by 4 bases, leaving 9 bases between them. The CDR3 loop is CASSFSQATEAFF. Here the CDR3 DNA reads TGCGCCAGCAGCTTTAGTCAGGCCACTGAAGCTTTCTTT.

The rearrangement joins TRBV7-9 to TRBJ1-1; D is uncertain. There are 14 residues in the CDR3. The ends were cut back, 2 bases at V and 1 base at J, with 8 bases in the middle. Per germline, CDR1 SEHNR and CDR2 FQNEAQ (reference sequence). The CDR3 coding sequence is TGTGCCAGCAGCTTAAAGGCAGGGAACACTGAAGCTTTCTTT. This sequence encodes CASSLKAGNTEAFF.

J is TRBJ2-7 and V is TRBV10-2, with TRBD1 as a possible D gene (6 bases). Germline V CDR1 and CDR2: WSHSY, SAAADI. There are 15 residues in the CDR3. Trimming cost V 6 bases and J 1 base, with 16 bases left between them. CDR3 region: CASRSPGVLSYEQYF. In DNA form, the CDR3 reads TGCGCCAGCAGGTCACCAGGGGTGCTTTCCTACGAGCAGTACTTC.

The chain joins TRBV27 to TRBJ2-1; 8 bases are a match to TRBD2. The CDR3 sequence is 16 residues long. Germline assignment: CDR1 MNHEY and CDR2 SMNVEV (reference sequence). V lost 0 bases to trimming and J lost 2 bases; unmatched junction nucleotides: 3. This chain's CDR3 is CASSLSGRAPYNEQFF. For the CDR3, the DNA is TGTGCCAGCAGTTTATCCGGGAGGGCCCCCTACAATGAGCAGTTCTTC.

The rearrangement uses TRBV10-3 and TRBJ2-1, with TRBD2 matching 9 bases. The CDR3 sequence is 17 residues long. The germline V gene encodes CDR1 ENHRY and CDR2 SYGVKD. The V gene end was trimmed by 5 bases and the J gene end by 6 bases; junction bases not matched to a gene: 14. The CDR3 loop is CAISFPPSGARANEQFF. The CDR3 nucleotides read TGTGCCATCAGTTTTCCCCCTAGCGGGGCCCGGGCCAATGAGCAGTTCTTC.

This clone was counted between two and nine times. This rearrangement joins TRBV9 to TRBJ1-1; the D is unclear. This CDR3 has 15 amino acids. Trimming removed 0 bases at V and 2 bases at J, with 11 bases between. Looked up from germline, CDR1 is SGDLS and CDR2 is YYNGEE. CDR3 in amino acids: CASSVGVGLNTEAFF. The CDR3, as DNA: TGTGCCAGCAGCGTAGGAGTCGGGCTTAACACTGAAGCTTTCTTT.

This chain connects TRBV2 to TRBJ2-7, with 7 bases identical to TRBD1. The CDR3 spans 15 residues. V dropped 4 bases and J dropped 4; count of bases not matched to a gene: 10. The germline gives CDR1 SNHLY, CDR2 FYNNEI. The CDR3 reads CASSGPTGNEYEQYF. Written as DNA, the CDR3 is TGTGCCAGCAGTGGACCGACAGGGAACGAATACGAGCAGTACTTC.

This clone came up once. The same CDR3 can be traced to other DNA sequences in this sample. The gene calls are TRBV5-6 and TRBJ2-7; 10 bases align to TRBD2. Germline-derived CDR1 and CDR2 are SGHDT and YYEEEE. The CDR3 contains 14 residues. V lost 2 bases, J lost 3 bases, and 2 bases stayed unmatched. CDR3 loop: CASSLGLAVYEQYF. The CDR3 DNA reads TGTGCCAGCAGCTTAGGACTAGCGGTCTACGAGCAGTACTTC. Drawing the rest from reference TRBV5-6 and TRBJ2-7, the complete variable domain is DAGVTQSPTHLIKTRGQQVTLRCSPKSGHDTVSWYQQALGQGPQFIFQYYEEEERQRGNFPDRFSGHQFPNYSSELNVNALLLGDSALYLCASSLGLAVYEQYFGPGTRLTVT.

This clone occurred a few times. The rearrangement uses TRBV7-2 and TRBJ2-1; TRBD1 is a possible D gene (5 bases). There are 16 residues in the CDR3. CDR1 is SGHTA, CDR2 FQGNSA, per germline. The V gene lost 1 base and the J gene lost 7 bases, with 17 bases spanning the gap. Here the CDR3 reads CASSLGGRAVRNEQFF. CDR3 nucleotides: TGTGCCAGCAGCTTAGGTGGCAGGGCCGTTAGGAATGAGCAGTTCTTC.

The chain recombines TRBV5-6 with TRBJ1-2, with a weak D call TRBD1 (6 bases). CDR3 length: 13 residues. Germline CDR1 and CDR2: SGHDT and YYEEEE. Trimming stripped 4 bases from V and 6 bases from J, with 13 bases between. CDR3 nucleotides: TGTGCCAGCAGCCCCGGGGGCTCGGATGGCTACACCTTC. Encoded protein: CASSPGGSDGYTF. Full variable domain (outside the CDR3, taken from reference TRBV5-6 and TRBJ1-2): DAGVTQSPTHLIKTRGQQVTLRCSPKSGHDTVSWYQQALGQGPQFIFQYYEEEERQRGNFPDRFSGHQFPNYSSELNVNALLLGDSALYLCASSPGGSDGYTFGSGTRLTVV.

The gene calls are TRBV5-1 and TRBJ1-1; TRBD1 might be the D (6 bases). Looked up from germline, CDR1 is SGHRS and CDR2 is YFSETQ. The CDR3 contains 14 residues. The ends were cut back, 4 bases at V and 1 base at J, with 11 bases in the middle. The CDR3 loop is CASSGQPKNTEAFF. The CDR3 DNA reads as TGCGCCAGCAGCGGACAGCCTAAGAACACTGAAGCTTTCTTT.

This clone was seen only once. This rearrangement joins TRBV7-2 to TRBJ1-6; D is ambiguous. The germline V and J ends were trimmed by 3 bases and 2 bases, with 8 bases remaining between them. There are 15 residues in the CDR3. Germline CDR1 reads SGHTA; CDR2 reads FQGNSA. Here the CDR3 reads CASSLARPYNSPLHF. The CDR3 DNA sequence: TGTGCCAGCAGCTTGGCACGGCCCTATAATTCACCCCTCCACTTT.

This chain uses TRBV30 with TRBJ1-6; possible D gene TRBD1, 5 bases. V lost 4 bases and J 8 bases, leaving 12 bases between the germline ends. Germline V lookup: CDR1 GTSNPN, CDR2 SVGIG (reference sequence). The length of the CDR3 is 13 residues. Here the CDR3 reads CAWTGYRDSPLHF. CDR3 coding DNA: TGTGCCTGGACAGGGTATAGGGATTCACCCCTCCACTTT.

The V call is TRBV5-4, the J call TRBJ1-2; no reliable D call. V lost 4 bases and J 4 bases, leaving 11 bases between the germline ends. The CDR3 has 13 residues. Germline assignment: CDR1 SGHNT and CDR2 YYREEE (reference sequence). CDR3 sequence reads: CASSGTASYGYTF. The CDR3 nucleotides are TGTGCCAGCAGCGGAACAGCGAGCTATGGCTACACCTTC. The full variable domain, with the rest looked up from reference TRBV5-4 and TRBJ1-2, is ETGVTQSPTHLIKTRGQQVTLRCSSQSGHNTVSWYQQALGQGPQFIFQYYREEENGRGNFPPRFSGLQFPNYSSELNVNALELDDSALYLCASSGTASYGYTFGSGTRLTVV.

The gene calls are TRBV4-1 and TRBJ1-1; possible D gene TRBD1, 6 bases. This CDR3 is 13 amino acids long. Trimming shortened V by 3 bases and J by 11 bases, and 16 bases separated the two germline ends. Germline-derived CDR1 and CDR2 are MGHRA and YSYEKL. The CDR3 protein is CASSQDRYEAAFF. The CDR3 nucleotides read TGCGCCAGCAGCCAGGACAGATATGAAGCGGCTTTCTTT.

The chain couples TRBV29-1 to TRBJ1-1, with TRBD1 as a possible D gene (5 bases). V was shortened by 4 bases and J by 5 bases, with 14 bases between the two germline ends. Germline V gene lookup returns CDR1 SQVTM and CDR2 ANQGSEA. The CDR3 runs 13 residues. CDR3 nucleotide sequence: TGCAGCGTTGGAGCGAACGAGGGGACTGAAGCTTTCTTT. This encodes CSVGANEGTEAFF.

The count of this clone is one. In nucleotides, the CDR3 is TGCGCCAGCTGTTCAGGGACACTTAACACTGAAGCTTTCTTT. Protein sequence: CASCSGTLNTEAFF. The V gene is TRBV5-1, the J gene TRBJ1-1; D perhaps matches TRBD1 (6 bases). The germline V gene encodes CDR1 SGHRS and CDR2 YFSETQ. The V gene lost 7 bases and the J gene lost 2 bases, with 15 bases spanning the gap. This CDR3 spans 14 amino acids.